The clone carrying this T cell receptor beta chain occurred many times. Its antigen is unidentified. Diagnoses used clinical symptoms, serum thyroxine and TRAb, thyroid ultrasound and orbital computed tomography. The CDR3 runs to 14 residues. V was clipped by 3 bases and J by 7 bases, with 12 bases between them. Germline assignment: CDR1 KGHDR and CDR2 SFDVKD. RNA transcripts were the template for amplifying TCR beta CDR3 regions. HTBI primers were the set used in a first-round RT-PCR of the TCR CDR3. MiXCR, applied by TCRdb to the multiplex PCR reads, yields one record per CDR3 protein. The repertoire holds about 510,000 distinct CDR3 sequences, with about 46% as singletons. This specimen belongs to a study of T cells in Graves' hyperthyroidism and ophthalmopathy. Broader study findings: The majority of expanded thyroid clonotypes above 0.001 also appeared in blood.

The sequencing sample was made of peripheral blood or thyroid tissue (not recorded which). The clonotype was recovered from an adult woman with Graves' disease, either hyperthyroidism or ophthalmopathy (not recorded which). The V call is TRBV24-1, the J call TRBJ1-5; tentatively, D is TRBD1 (6 bases). The CDR3, as DNA: TGTGCCACCAGTGATCGACAGGTTCGACAGCCCCAGCATTTT. This encodes CATSDRQVRQPQHF.